The 30 T cell receptor beta chains reported below all come from one sample, sequenced in a study of blood T cell repertoires in COVID-19. Only in-frame clones appear in the TCRdb table, and some are missing; sequencing was by immunoSEQ multiplex PCR. The table lists a few hundred thousand clones, around 91% of them singletons. Sequencing was performed on peripheral blood. These receptors all stem from a woman aged 60-70 years with acute or convalescent COVID-19.

V is TRBV7-3 and J is TRBJ1-6; TRBD1 agrees at 10 bases. CDR3 length: 15 amino acids. J was trimmed by 9 bases and V by 3 bases; bases with no gene match: 5. CDR1 is SGHTA and CDR2 is FQGTGA in the germline V gene. The CDR3 loop is CASSLTGGGGSPLHF. The CDR3 nucleotides read TGTGCCAGCAGCTTGACAGGGGGCGGTGGTTCACCCCTCCACTTT. Variable domain in full (rest from reference TRBV7-3 and TRBJ1-6): GAGVSQTPSNKVTEKGKYVELRCDPISGHTALYWYRQSLGQGPEFLIYFQGTGAADDSGLPNDRFFAVRPEGSVSTLKIQRTERGDSAVYLCASSLTGGGGSPLHFGNGTRLTVT.

This chain uses TRBV6-2 or TRBV6-3 with TRBJ1-1; 8 nucleotides line up with TRBD1. CDR1 MNHEY and CDR2 SVGEGT come from the germline V gene. This CDR3 comprises 13 residues. The ends lost 6 bases at V and 4 bases at J; junction bases unmatched: 4. CDR3 nucleotide sequence: TGTGCCAGCAGCCAGGGACAGGTCACTGAAGCTTTCTTT. Its translation is CASSQGQVTEAFF.

Remarks on this clone: The sample holds other DNA sequences that translate to the same CDR3. This rearrangement joins TRBV7-2 to TRBJ2-1; 7 bases fit TRBD1. Germline V gene lookup returns CDR1 SGHTA and CDR2 FQGNSA. The CDR3 runs to 15 residues. The V and J ends lost 1 base and 4 bases, in that order; junction bases with no gene match: 4. CDR3 sequence reads: CASSLDRGSYNEQFF. CDR3 DNA: TGTGCCAGCAGCTTAGACAGGGGTTCGTACAATGAGCAGTTCTTC.

V and J are TRBV19 and TRBJ1-5; D unclear. The CDR3 consists of 13 residues. Germline V gene lookup returns CDR1 LNHDA and CDR2 SQIVND (reference sequence). The CDR3 coding sequence is TGTGCTTCGCAGGCTATTAGCAATCAGCCCCAGCATTTT. The encoded protein is CASQAISNQPQHF.

In this sample, this clone turned up once. The chain joins TRBV9 to TRBJ1-3, with 9 bases that match TRBD1. The ends lost 0 bases at V and 1 base at J; junction bases unmatched: 2. The CDR3 covers 16 residues. Germline loops: CDR1 SGDLS, CDR2 YYNGEE. The CDR3 protein is CASSVEGTGSGNTIYF. The CDR3 DNA is TGTGCCAGCAGCGTAGAGGGGACAGGGTCTGGAAACACCATATATTTT.

This clone was counted between two and nine times. J is TRBJ1-4 and V is TRBV5-1; D is unresolved. The germline CDR1 and CDR2 sequences are SGHRS and YFSETQ. The CDR3 sequence is 14 residues long. The germline V and J ends were trimmed by 0 bases and 8 bases, with 11 bases remaining between them. CDR3 region: CASSLEVGREKLFF. CDR3 in DNA: TGCGCCAGCAGCTTGGAGGTGGGGAGGGAAAAACTGTTTTTT.

This clone was recorded only once. The chain is built from TRBV5-8 and TRBJ2-5, with D uncertain. The CDR3 runs 13 residues. CDR1 is SGHTS and CDR2 is YDEGEE in the germline V gene. Deletions cut 3 bases from V and 1 base from J, with 7 bases between. In DNA, the CDR3 is TGTGCCAGCAGCTCCAGGTCCCAAGAGACCCAGTACTTC. Its translation is CASSSRSQETQYF. The full variable domain, completed using reference TRBV5-8 and TRBJ2-5, is EAGVTQSPTHLIKTRGQQATLRCSPISGHTSVYWYQQALGLGLQFLLWYDEGEERNRGNFPPRFSGRQFPNYSSELNVNALELEDSALYLCASSSRSQETQYFGPGTRLLVL.

The J gene is TRBJ1-1, the V gene TRBV20-1; D uncertain. Germline loops: CDR1 DFQATT, CDR2 SNEGSKA (reference sequence). Trimming shortened V by 5 bases and J by 1 base, and 5 bases separated the two germline ends. CDR3 length: 11 amino acids. For the CDR3, the DNA is TGCAGTGCTTACAGGAACACTGAAGCTTTCTTT. It is translated as CSAYRNTEAFF.

The rearrangement uses TRBV21-1 and TRBJ2-2; TRBD1, as called in the table, went unchecked against the DNA. TRBV21-1 counts as a pseudogene. CDR3 length: 18 residues. CDR3 DNA sequence: TGTGCCAGCAGCAAAGTTGGGCGCGACAGGGTTCGGACCGGGGAGCTGTTTTTT. It encodes CASSKVGRDRVRTGELFF.

This clone was counted between two and nine times. This chain's CDR3 is CSVPRGGGTDTQYF. In DNA form, the CDR3 reads TGCAGCGTACCTAGAGGGGGGGGCACAGATACGCAGTATTTT. V usage is TRBV29-1 and J usage is TRBJ2-3, with D possibly matching TRBD2 (7 bases). Germline lookup yields CDR1 SQVTM and CDR2 ANQGSEA. Between the trimmed V and J ends, which lost 6 bases and 1 base, there was a span of 14 bases. This CDR3 comprises 14 residues.

The rearrangement joins TRBV3-1 (or the pseudogene TRBV3-2) to TRBJ2-2; D may be TRBD1 (5 bases). Germline V gives CDR1 LGHDT, CDR2 YNNKEL (reference sequence). The CDR3 is 15 amino acids. V lost 0 bases and J lost 6, with 11 bases in between. The CDR3 protein is CASSQDLVGPGELFF. The CDR3, as DNA: TGTGCCAGCAGCCAAGATTTGGTGGGGCCCGGGGAGCTGTTTTTT.

V and J are TRBV5-1 and TRBJ1-2; D is perhaps TRBD1 (6 bases). CDR3 length: 13 residues. The V end lost 4 bases, the J end lost 8 bases, and 15 bases lay between the germline ends. CDR1 is SGHRS, CDR2 YFSETQ, per germline. DNA of the CDR3: TGCGCCAGCAGCGTGACAGGAGCAAGGGGCTACACCTTC. It specifies CASSVTGARGYTF.

The rearrangement uses TRBV7-3 and TRBJ2-7; the D gene is possibly TRBD1 (6 bases). Per germline, CDR1 SGHTA and CDR2 FQGTGA. V lost 5 bases and J lost 2, with 7 bases in between. This CDR3 is built from 12 residues. CDR3 sequence reads: CASSPGAYEQYF. Written as DNA, the CDR3 is TGTGCCAGCAGCCCAGGGGCCTACGAGCAGTACTTC.

Here the CDR3 reads CASSKPTSPYNEQFF. CDR3 DNA sequence: TGTGCCAGCAGTAAACCGACTAGCCCCTACAATGAGCAGTTCTTC. The chain carries TRBV27 and TRBJ2-1; TRBD2 matches 7 bases. Germline CDR1 and CDR2: MNHEY and SMNVEV (reference sequence). The CDR3 extends over 15 amino acids. The trim removed 5 bases at V and 2 bases at J, leaving 6 bases unmatched.

The chain couples TRBV7-9 to TRBJ2-2, with 8 bases identical to TRBD1. The germline V gene encodes CDR1 SEHNR and CDR2 FQNEAQ (reference sequence). The CDR3 runs 17 residues. V shed 7 bases and J 1 base; nucleotides not matched to a gene: 11. The CDR3 is CASTPDFRGRNTGELFF. CDR3 bases: TGTGCCAGCACCCCCGACTTCAGGGGGCGGAACACCGGGGAGCTGTTTTTT.

The chain carries TRBV19 and TRBJ1-5; 10 nucleotides line up with TRBD1. The CDR3 totals 16 residues. After removal of 5 bases from V and 6 bases from J, the junction contained 10 bases not matched to a gene. The germline V gene encodes CDR1 LNHDA and CDR2 SQIVND (reference sequence). DNA of the CDR3: TGTGCCAGTAGTCTCCTAGGGACAGGGGTCGGTCAGCCCCAGCATTTT. It specifies CASSLLGTGVGQPQHF.

The rearrangement uses TRBV21-1 and TRBJ2-1; TRBD2 is the table's D call, not checked against the DNA. TRBV21-1 is classified as a pseudogene. This CDR3 spans 13 amino acids. The CDR3 reads CASSTGGAGEQFF. For the CDR3, the DNA is TGTGCCAGCAGCACCGGGGGGGCTGGTGAGCAGTTCTTC.

The chain employs TRBV5-3 and TRBJ2-7; TRBD2 is a possible D gene (5 bases). TRBV5-3 is placed among ORFs of uncertain function. Trimming removed 4 bases from V and 7 bases from J, with 9 bases in between. This CDR3 contains 11 residues. Here the CDR3 reads CARSLSGEQYF. DNA for the CDR3: TGTGCCAGAAGCCTCTCGGGGGAGCAGTACTTC.

The rearrangement joins TRBV27 to TRBJ1-4, with D unclear. The CDR3 length is 16 residues. V lost 1 base and J lost 0, with 9 bases in between. CDR1 MNHEY and CDR2 SMNVEV come from the germline V gene (reference sequence). The CDR3 nucleotides read TGTGCCAGCAGTTTATTCGGTCTGGCAACTAATGAAAAACTGTTTTTT. Translating gives CASSLFGLATNEKLFF.

This clone has only one observation. The J gene is TRBJ2-3, the V gene TRBV5-1; TRBD2 agrees at 8 bases. Germline assignment: CDR1 SGHRS and CDR2 YFSETQ. The CDR3 extends over 15 amino acids. Trimming cost V 2 bases and J 0 bases; bases outside gene matches: 2. The CDR3 nucleotides read TGCGCCAGCAGCTTTAGCGGGATTAGCACAGATACGCAGTATTTT. Translating it yields CASSFSGISTDTQYF.

V is TRBV3-1 (or the pseudogene TRBV3-2) and J is TRBJ2-6; no definite D call. The germline gives CDR1 LGHDT, CDR2 YNNKEL (reference sequence). The V end lost 4 bases, the J end lost 0 bases, and 4 bases lay between the germline ends. The CDR3 covers 14 residues. CDR3 in amino acids: CASSLFSGANVLTF. For the CDR3, the DNA is TGTGCCAGCAGCCTCTTCTCTGGGGCCAACGTCCTGACTTTC.

The chain carries TRBV5-1 and TRBJ1-1; the match to TRBD1 covers 8 bases. V was clipped by 3 bases and J by 0 bases; unmatched bases: 7. Per germline, CDR1 SGHRS and CDR2 YFSETQ. The CDR3 consists of 16 residues. The CDR3 sequence is CASSSFQTGVNTEAFF. CDR3 sequence (DNA): TGCGCCAGCAGCTCCTTCCAGACAGGGGTGAACACTGAAGCTTTCTTT.

The chain has TRBV7-9 and TRBJ2-2, with D tentatively TRBD2 (6 bases). The CDR3 sequence is 17 residues long. The germline V gene has CDR1 SEHNR and CDR2 FQNEAQ (reference sequence). Trimming pared 5 bases from V and 0 bases from J, leaving 16 bases between. CDR3 sequence (DNA): TGTGCCAGCAGCGCCCTATCGCCGGGGGCGAACACCGGGGAGCTGTTTTTT. It encodes CASSALSPGANTGELFF.

CDR3 loop: CASSLLMRAGVEDTQYF. CDR3 coding DNA: TGTGCCAGCAGTTTATTAATGCGGGCGGGAGTTGAAGATACGCAGTATTTT. The chain is built from TRBV28 and TRBJ2-3, with TRBD2 matching 7 bases. Losses at the gene ends were 1 base for V and 5 bases for J; bases not matched to a gene: 12. This CDR3 is built from 17 residues. The germline V gene has CDR1 MDHEN and CDR2 SYDVKM.

V and J are TRBV19 and TRBJ1-5; D is unclear. The CDR3 covers 13 residues. V lost 3 bases and J 6 bases, leaving 9 bases between the germline ends. Germline V gene data show CDR1 as LNHDA and CDR2 as SQIVND (reference sequence). The CDR3 sequence: CASSIGERQPQHF. CDR3 bases: TGTGCCAGTAGTATCGGGGAACGTCAGCCCCAGCATTTT.

This clone was counted a few times. This rearrangement joins TRBV13 to TRBJ2-1; D ambiguous. Germline V CDR1 and CDR2: PRHDT, FYEKMQ (reference sequence). Deletions cut 8 bases from V and 7 bases from J, with 15 bases between. The CDR3 runs to 13 residues. The CDR3 loop reads CASAGFQGNEQFF. The CDR3 region has the DNA TGTGCCAGCGCCGGGTTCCAAGGTAATGAGCAGTTCTTC.

V is TRBV12-3 or TRBV12-4 and J is TRBJ2-1; possibly TRBD1 for D (6 bases). V was shortened by 6 bases and J by 8 bases, with 14 bases between the two germline ends. The CDR3 consists of 13 residues. The CDR3: CASSRDTRDEQFF. CDR3 sequence (DNA): TGTGCCAGCAGCCGGGACACCAGGGATGAGCAGTTCTTC.

The chain employs TRBV19 and TRBJ2-1; D perhaps matches TRBD1 (6 bases). The length of the CDR3 is 13 residues. Germline CDR1 and CDR2: LNHDA and SQIVND (reference sequence). V lost 7 bases and J lost 7, with 14 bases in between. CDR3 residues: CASTIDRSNEQFF. The CDR3 DNA reads TGTGCCAGTACCATTGACAGGAGTAATGAGCAGTTCTTC.

The chain has TRBV6-5 and TRBJ2-3; 8 bases agree with TRBD2. Germline loops: CDR1 MNHEY, CDR2 SVGAGI. The junction had 4 bases not matched to a gene; V was cut back by 0 bases and J by 2 bases. This CDR3 contains 16 residues. CDR3: CASSYSASGHTDTQYF. The CDR3 region has the DNA TGTGCCAGCAGTTACTCGGCTAGCGGGCACACAGATACGCAGTATTTT.

The rearrangement joins TRBV4-2 to TRBJ2-7, with unresolved D. CDR1 is LGHNA, CDR2 YNFKEQ, per germline. The CDR3 has 13 residues. Deletions cut 2 bases from V and 6 bases from J, with 11 bases between. The CDR3 nucleotides are TGTGCCAGCAGCCAAACCTTTACGGGCGAGCAGTACTTC. Amino acids: CASSQTFTGEQYF.